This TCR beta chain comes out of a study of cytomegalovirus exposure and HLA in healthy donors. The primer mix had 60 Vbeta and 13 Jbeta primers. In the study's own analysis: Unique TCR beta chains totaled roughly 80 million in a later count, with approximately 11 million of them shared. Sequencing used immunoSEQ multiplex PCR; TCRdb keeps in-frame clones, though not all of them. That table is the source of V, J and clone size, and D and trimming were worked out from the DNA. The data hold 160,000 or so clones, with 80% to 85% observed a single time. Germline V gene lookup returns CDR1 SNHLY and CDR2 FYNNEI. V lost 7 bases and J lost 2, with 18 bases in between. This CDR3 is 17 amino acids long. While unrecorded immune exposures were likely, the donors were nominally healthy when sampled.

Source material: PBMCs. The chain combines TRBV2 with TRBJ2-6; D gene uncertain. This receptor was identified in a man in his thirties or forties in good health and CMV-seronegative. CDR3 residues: CASTPRRPSPGANVLTF. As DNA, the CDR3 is TGTGCCAGCACCCCGCGGCGACCGAGTCCTGGGGCCAACGTCCTGACTTTC.